The T cell receptor (beta chain) described here comes from a study of cytotoxic CD8 clonotypes in ibrutinib-treated CLL. Germline CDR1 and CDR2: SGHDN and FVKESK. The CDR3 spans 15 residues. The V and J ends lost 6 bases and 0 bases respectively, with 14 bases between them. Genomic DNA in a quantity of around 2 micrograms was derived from cryopreserved PBMCs for TCR beta libraries. The data were produced by immunoSEQ multiplex PCR, yet TCRdb's version contains in-frame clones alone and is incomplete. The data show roughly 150,000 clones, with 84% seen just once and 4.6% held by the top ten. The chain employs TRBV14 and TRBJ1-2, with D tentatively TRBD1 (6 bases). Source: PBMCs, taken after 24 months of ibrutinib treatment. This clonotype originated in a human donor with chronic lymphocytic leukemia. CDR3 amino acids: CASSRPGASNYGYTF. The CDR3 DNA follows: TGTGCCAGCAGTCGCCCGGGGGCCTCTAACTATGGCTACACCTTC.